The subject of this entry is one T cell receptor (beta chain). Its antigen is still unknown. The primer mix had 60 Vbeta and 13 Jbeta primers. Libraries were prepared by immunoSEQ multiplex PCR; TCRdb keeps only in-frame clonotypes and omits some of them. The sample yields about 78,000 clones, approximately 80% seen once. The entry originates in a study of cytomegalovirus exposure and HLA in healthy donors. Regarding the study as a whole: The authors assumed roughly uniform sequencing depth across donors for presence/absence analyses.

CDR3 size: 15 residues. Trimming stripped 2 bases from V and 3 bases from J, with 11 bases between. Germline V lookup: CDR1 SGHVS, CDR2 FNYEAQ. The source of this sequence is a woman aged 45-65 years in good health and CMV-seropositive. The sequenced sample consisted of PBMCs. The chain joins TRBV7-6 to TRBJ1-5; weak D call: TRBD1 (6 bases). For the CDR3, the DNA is TGTGCCAGCAGCTTATTCTCAGGGGCCAATCAGCCCCAGCATTTT. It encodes CASSLFSGANQPQHF.